These 19 T cell receptor beta chains originate from one sample sequenced in a study of response to subunit inactivated influenza vaccine. TCRdb re-derived calls from the RT-PCR reads in MiXCR, one entry per CDR3 protein. The sample holds about 180,000 distinct CDR3 sequences, around a tenth seen once. The sample here was non-naive T cells sorted from PBMCs, taken on the day of vaccination. The receptor source for this set is a man aged 50-59 years who received an inactivated influenza vaccine.

This clonotype was picked up many times. V is TRBV28 and J is TRBJ1-1; TRBD1 matches at 12 bases. Germline assignment: CDR1 MDHEN and CDR2 SYDVKM. After removal of 2 bases from V and 4 bases from J, the junction contained 8 bases not matched to a gene. The CDR3 is 17 amino acids. CDR3 nucleotides: TGTGCCAGCAGTTTAGGGACAGGGGGCATGTGGGGCACTGAAGCTTTCTTT. This encodes CASSLGTGGMWGTEAFF. Looking up the rest from reference TRBV28 and TRBJ1-1 gives the full variable domain: DVKVTQSSRYLVKRTGEKVFLECVQDMDHENMFWYRQDPGLGLRLIYFSYDVKMKEKGDIPEGYSVSREKKERFSLILESASTNQTSMYLCASSLGTGGMWGTEAFFGQGTRLTVV.

The rearrangement links TRBV4-3 to TRBJ2-3, with 7 bases fitting TRBD2. This CDR3 has 15 amino acids. Per the germline V gene, CDR1 is LGHNA and CDR2 is YSLEER. The ends lost 0 bases at V and 10 bases at J; junction bases unmatched: 10. The CDR3 here is CASSQDRAGEEAQYF. The CDR3 DNA sequence: TGCGCCAGCAGCCAAGATCGGGCGGGAGAGGAGGCGCAGTATTTT.

This clonotype was counted many times. The chain carries TRBV29-1 and TRBJ2-7; 10 nucleotides agree with TRBD2. CDR3 length: 14 amino acids. The trim removed 6 bases at V and 0 bases at J, leaving 5 bases unmatched. Germline CDR1 and CDR2: SQVTM and ANQGSEA. The chain's CDR3 is CSVAIAGGSYEQYF. Here the CDR3 DNA reads TGCAGCGTGGCAATAGCGGGAGGCTCCTACGAGCAGTACTTC.

Only a few counts were recorded for this clonotype. This chain links TRBV20-1 with TRBJ2-1; TRBD1 matches 8 bases. The germline gives CDR1 DFQATT, CDR2 SNEGSKA (reference sequence). CDR3 length: 14 residues. The junction had 5 bases not matched to a gene; V was cut back by 5 bases and J by 2 bases. This CDR3 reads CSARTGPTYNEQFF. In nucleotides, the CDR3 is TGCAGTGCTCGGACAGGGCCAACCTACAATGAGCAGTTCTTC.

At least ten counts were recorded for this clonotype. The genes are TRBV20-1 and TRBJ1-4; D is perhaps TRBD1 (6 bases). V was cut by 6 bases and J by 10 bases, with 18 bases left in between. From germline, CDR1 is DFQATT and CDR2 SNEGSKA (reference sequence). This CDR3 is 13 amino acids long. This CDR3 reads CSAQRTAEGKLFF. Written as DNA, the CDR3 is TGCAGTGCCCAGAGGACAGCGGAGGGAAAACTGTTTTTT.

This clonotype was detected many times. The V and J genes are TRBV7-2 and TRBJ2-7, with a possible D match to TRBD2 (6 bases). CDR1 and CDR2 from the germline V gene are SGHTA and FQGNSA. V dropped 3 bases and J dropped 1 base, with 19 bases sitting between them. The length of the CDR3 is 17 residues. DNA for the CDR3: TGTGCCAGCAGCTTTCGGGGAACAGCGGGCCCGTCCTACGAGCAGTACTTC. It yields the protein CASSFRGTAGPSYEQYF. Combining the CDR3 with reference TRBV7-2 and TRBJ2-7 gives the whole variable domain GAGVSQSPSNKVTEKGKDVELRCDPISGHTALYWYRQSLGQGLEFLIYFQGNSAPDKSGLPSDRFSAERTGGSVSTLTIQRTQQEDSAVYLCASSFRGTAGPSYEQYFGPGTRLTVT.

This sequence joins TRBV27 and TRBJ2-3; 7 bases fit TRBD1. V was pared by 2 bases and J by 4 bases, with 21 bases of the junction left unmatched. The CDR3 totals 20 residues. Germline-derived CDR1 and CDR2 are MNHEY and SMNVEV (reference sequence). This chain's CDR3 is CASSLLSGRTLQGISDTQYF. DNA for the CDR3: TGTGCCAGCAGTTTACTGTCGGGCAGAACGCTACAGGGGATATCAGATACGCAGTATTTT.

The chain links TRBV27 to TRBJ1-1; D gene unclear. CDR3 length equals 13 residues. Germline V lookup: CDR1 MNHEY, CDR2 SMNVEV (reference sequence). V shed 5 bases and J shed 9 bases, with 16 bases lying between them. CDR3 protein: CASSPNPRGKAFF. The CDR3 coding sequence is TGTGCCAGCAGTCCTAACCCCCGGGGAAAAGCTTTCTTT.

The rearrangement links TRBV18 to TRBJ2-3; TRBD2 matches 10 bases. The CDR3 has 16 residues. Germline trimming cut 3 bases from V and 1 base from J; bases unmatched to any gene: 4. Germline CDR1 reads KGHSH; CDR2 reads LQKENI. CDR3 residues: CASSPSSGGRTDTQYF. As DNA, the CDR3 is TGTGCCAGCTCACCTTCTAGCGGGGGCCGCACAGATACGCAGTATTTT. The full variable domain, rest sourced from reference TRBV18 and TRBJ2-3, is NAGVMQNPRHLVRRRGQEARLRCSPMKGHSHVYWYRQLPEEGLKFMVYLQKENIIDESGMPKERFSAEFPKEGPSILRIQQVVRGDSAAYFCASSPSSGGRTDTQYFGPGTRLTVL.

This clonotype was recorded at least ten times. This chain joins TRBV28 and TRBJ2-3; D is perhaps TRBD1 or TRBD2 (7 bases each). The CDR3 is 18 residues long. The V and J ends lost 1 base and 3 bases respectively, with 20 bases between them. Germline CDR1 is MDHEN and CDR2 is SYDVKM. The CDR3 sequence is CASSLLIPDREGTDTQYF. The CDR3 region has the DNA TGTGCCAGCAGTTTATTGATCCCCGACAGGGAGGGGACAGATACGCAGTATTTT.

The chain joins TRBV20-1 to TRBJ1-6; D might be TRBD1 (5 bases). Per the germline V gene, CDR1 is DFQATT and CDR2 is SNEGSKA (reference sequence). CDR3 size: 15 residues. V lost 4 bases and J lost 7, with 17 bases in between. The CDR3 DNA sequence: TGCAGTGCTATAGTGACCGGGGGACTCAATTCACCCCTCCACTTT. This gives the protein CSAIVTGGLNSPLHF.

This chain connects TRBV2 to TRBJ1-2; TRBD1 is a possible D gene (5 bases). V gave up 4 bases and J gave up 4 bases, with 19 bases separating them. CDR1 and CDR2 (germline): SNHLY, FYNNEI. CDR3 length: 16 amino acids. In DNA form, the CDR3 reads TGTGCCAGCAGTGCCCGGGACGGCTTACTTCCCTATGGCTACACCTTC. Residues: CASSARDGLLPYGYTF.

The V call is TRBV20-1, the J call TRBJ2-7, with D perhaps given as TRBD1 or TRBD2 (5 bases each). This CDR3 has 14 residues. In germline, CDR1 is DFQATT, CDR2 SNEGSKA (reference sequence). Trimming took 5 bases from V and 3 from J, leaving 17 bases between them. The CDR3 region is CSAASPGPIYEQYF. The DNA for the CDR3 is TGCAGTGCTGCAAGTCCGGGACCGATCTACGAGCAGTACTTC.

The J gene is TRBJ1-2, the V gene TRBV12-3 or TRBV12-4; the match to TRBD1 covers 7 bases. J was trimmed by 0 bases and V by 1 base; bases with no gene match: 5. This CDR3 comprises 16 residues. CDR3 coding DNA: TGTGCCAGCAGTTTAGGACAGGGTAGGGCTAACTATGGCTACACCTTC. Amino acid sequence: CASSLGQGRANYGYTF.

This clonotype appeared many times. This rearrangement joins TRBV12-3 or TRBV12-4 to TRBJ1-4; possible D gene TRBD1, 5 bases. Trimming pared 6 bases from V and 8 bases from J, leaving 10 bases between. The CDR3 runs to 12 residues. CDR3 nucleotide sequence: TGTGCCAGCAGGGGGACGGTAGAAAAACTGTTTTTT. It translates to CASRGTVEKLFF.

This clonotype was seen repeatedly, ten times or more. This rearrangement joins TRBV5-6 to TRBJ1-5, with 10 positions matching TRBD1. This CDR3 has 15 amino acids. Germline CDR1 reads SGHDT; CDR2 reads YYEEEE. V was pared by 5 bases and J by 4 bases, with 6 bases of the junction left unmatched. CDR3 protein: CASSKDRGANQPQHF. The CDR3 DNA reads as TGTGCCAGCAGTAAGGACAGGGGGGCAAATCAGCCCCAGCATTTT.

A few counts support this clonotype. This chain connects TRBV18 to TRBJ2-5, with D unresolved. The CDR3 has 13 residues. The V end was cut by 3 bases, the J end by 5 bases, with 10 bases between. Germline CDR1 KGHSH, CDR2 LQKENI. DNA for the CDR3: TGTGCCAGCTCACCGGGAAGCCGGGAGACCCAGTACTTC. Its protein product is CASSPGSRETQYF.

There are a few counts of this clonotype. The genes are TRBV14 and TRBJ2-1; D uncertain. CDR1 and CDR2 from the germline V gene are SGHDN and FVKESK. The CDR3 extends over 16 amino acids. Between the trimmed V and J ends, which lost 2 bases and 7 bases, there was a span of 18 bases. The CDR3 DNA follows: TGTGCCAGCAGCCAAATTGCTGGGCCCGGACGGAATGAGCAGTTCTTC. It specifies CASSQIAGPGRNEQFF.

This clonotype was recorded a few times. This CDR3 reads CASSQDTGGNQPQHF. The CDR3 DNA reads as TGCGCCAGCAGCCAAGATACAGGTGGCAATCAGCCCCAGCATTTT. The chain joins TRBV4-1 to TRBJ1-5; tentative D call: TRBD1 (5 bases). This CDR3 comprises 15 residues. Trimming shortened V by 0 bases and J by 2 bases, and 8 bases separated the two germline ends. Germline V gene lookup returns CDR1 MGHRA and CDR2 YSYEKL.